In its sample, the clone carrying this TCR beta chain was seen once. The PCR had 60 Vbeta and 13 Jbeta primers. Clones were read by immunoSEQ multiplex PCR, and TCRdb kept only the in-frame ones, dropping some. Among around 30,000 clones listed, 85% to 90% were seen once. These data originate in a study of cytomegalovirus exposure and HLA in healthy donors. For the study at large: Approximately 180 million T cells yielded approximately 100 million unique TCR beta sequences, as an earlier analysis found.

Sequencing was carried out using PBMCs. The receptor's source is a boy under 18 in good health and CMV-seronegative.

CDR3 region: CASTATGTAYEQYF. CDR3 DNA: TGTGCCAGCACCGCTACCGGGACAGCCTACGAGCAGTACTTC. This rearrangement joins TRBV11-2 to TRBJ2-7; 7 positions match TRBD1. CDR1 and CDR2 (germline): SGHAT, FQNNGV. CDR3 length: 14 amino acids. Trimming at V came to 7 bases and at J to 2 bases, leaving 8 bases not matched to a gene.